These 28 T cell receptor beta chains originate from one sample sequenced in a study of shared clonotypes between healthy human individuals. Measured with immunoSEQ multiplex PCR; TCRdb has only the in-frame clones, and not every one. The repertoire holds 1.4 million or so clones, 97% to 99% seen once, with 0.36% in the top ten. The sample was naive CD4+ T cells sorted from blood. The subset is: CD45RA+ positively selected. All receptors derive from a man aged 30 to 45 in good health.

V usage is TRBV6-1 and J usage is TRBJ1-5; D unclear. The V end lost 6 bases, the J end lost 9 bases, and 9 bases lay between the germline ends. The CDR3 sequence is 11 residues long. Germline V gene lookup returns CDR1 MNHNS and CDR2 SASEGT. CDR3 sequence reads: CASRGGWPQHF. Here the CDR3 DNA reads TGTGCCAGCAGGGGAGGTTGGCCCCAGCATTTT.

The rearrangement joins TRBV5-1 to TRBJ2-1; D not resolved. Germline V lookup: CDR1 SGHRS, CDR2 YFSETQ. Between the trimmed V and J ends, which lost 4 bases and 0 bases, there was a span of 17 bases. The CDR3 is 17 residues long. Written as DNA, the CDR3 is TGCGCCAGCAGCCCGGCGGTCGGGTCCAGCTCCTACAATGAGCAGTTCTTC. It encodes CASSPAVGSSSYNEQFF.

CDR3 sequence reads: CASSFDRRYQETQYF. CDR3 coding DNA: TGTGCCAGCAGCTTCGACAGGAGGTACCAAGAGACCCAGTACTTC. The gene calls are TRBV11-2 and TRBJ2-5; possible D gene TRBD1, 6 bases. The CDR3 contains 15 residues. The V end was cut by 3 bases, the J end by 0 bases, with 11 bases between. CDR1 and CDR2 from the germline V gene are SGHAT and FQNNGV.

V is TRBV19 and J is TRBJ2-1; D is undetermined. This CDR3 contains 13 residues. Germline V gives CDR1 LNHDA, CDR2 SQIVND (reference sequence). With 1 base removed from V and 15 bases from J, the gap between germline ends came to 16 bases. The CDR3 coding sequence is TGTGCCAGTAGTATAGTGTTGGATTCCGAGAGGTTCTTC. Its protein product is CASSIVLDSERFF.

For this clone: Other DNA sequences in the sample encode the same CDR3. V and J are TRBV5-1 and TRBJ1-1; D call uncertain. The CDR3 extends over 12 amino acids. Germline CDR1 reads SGHRS; CDR2 reads YFSETQ. V dropped 0 bases and J dropped 4 bases, with 4 bases sitting between them. The CDR3 spells CASSLGSTEAFF. CDR3 DNA: TGCGCCAGCAGCTTGGGAAGCACTGAAGCTTTCTTT.

The chain is built from TRBV9 and TRBJ1-1, with D unclear. Germline CDR1 is SGDLS and CDR2 is YYNGEE. The V and J ends lost 4 bases and 1 base respectively, with 14 bases between them. The CDR3 has 15 residues. This chain's CDR3 is CASSPSGPPNTEAFF. As DNA, the CDR3 is TGTGCCAGCAGCCCCAGTGGACCGCCGAACACTGAAGCTTTCTTT. The full variable domain, rest sourced from reference TRBV9 and TRBJ1-1, is DSGVTQTPKHLITATGQRVTLRCSPRSGDLSVYWYQQSLDQGLQFLIQYYNGEERAKGNILERFSAQQFPDLHSELNLSSLELGDSALYFCASSPSGPPNTEAFFGQGTRLTVV.

V gene TRBV6-1 combines with J gene TRBJ2-5, with unresolved D. The germline V and J ends were trimmed by 3 bases and 5 bases, with 10 bases remaining between them. Germline V gene lookup returns CDR1 MNHNS and CDR2 SASEGT. The CDR3 sequence is 13 residues long. The CDR3 loop is CASSDRVWETQYF. The CDR3 nucleotides read TGTGCCAGCAGTGATCGGGTTTGGGAGACCCAGTACTTC.

The chain couples TRBV27 to TRBJ2-7; weak D call: TRBD1 (6 bases). CDR1 is MNHEY and CDR2 is SMNVEV in the germline V gene (reference sequence). Trimming removed 0 bases at V and 4 bases at J, with 10 bases between. The CDR3 contains 14 residues. The CDR3 here is CASSLSWTAYEQYF. In DNA, the CDR3 is TGTGCCAGCAGTTTATCGTGGACAGCGTACGAGCAGTACTTC.

V and J are TRBV19 and TRBJ2-7; D perhaps matches TRBD2 (5 bases). Trimming removed 1 base at V and 3 bases at J, with 16 bases between. Germline V gene data show CDR1 as LNHDA and CDR2 as SQIVND (reference sequence). The CDR3 covers 16 residues. This chain's CDR3 is CASSIVGSSSIYEQYF. The CDR3 region has the DNA TGTGCCAGTAGTATAGTCGGGTCTAGCAGCATCTACGAGCAGTACTTC.

This chain joins TRBV5-5 and TRBJ2-5; D not certain. The germline CDR1 and CDR2 sequences are SGHKS and YYEKEE (reference sequence). Trimming removed 2 bases at V and 5 bases at J, with 10 bases between. This CDR3 has 13 amino acids. The CDR3 coding sequence is TGTGCCAGCAGCTTCGGTCTCGGTGAGACCCAGTACTTC. Amino acid sequence: CASSFGLGETQYF.

The chain couples TRBV27 to TRBJ1-1, with D possibly matching TRBD1 (5 bases). Trimming cost V 7 bases and J 9 bases, with 15 bases left between them. The germline CDR1 and CDR2 sequences are MNHEY and SMNVEV (reference sequence). The CDR3 has 12 residues. The CDR3: CASMDIDSKAFF. The CDR3 region has the DNA TGTGCCAGCATGGACATCGACTCGAAAGCTTTCTTT.

Notes on this clone: The same CDR3 is also encoded by other DNA sequences in this sample. V gene TRBV5-1 combines with J gene TRBJ2-1, with TRBD1 as a possible D gene (6 bases). The V gene's germline CDR1 is SGHRS and CDR2 YFSETQ. Deletions cut 0 bases from V and 5 bases from J, with 9 bases between. There are 14 residues in the CDR3. CDR3: CASSLVAGDNEQFF. CDR3 DNA: TGCGCCAGCAGCTTGGTTGCAGGGGACAATGAGCAGTTCTTC. Complete variable domain (other parts from reference TRBV5-1 and TRBJ2-1): KAGVTQTPRYLIKTRGQQVTLSCSPISGHRSVSWYQQTPGQGLQFLFEYFSETQRNKGNFPGRFSGRQFSNSRSEMNVSTLELGDSALYLCASSLVAGDNEQFFGPGTRLTVL.

Turning to this clone: Additional DNA sequences in this sample encode the identical CDR3. V gene TRBV5-4 combines with J gene TRBJ1-1; D remains ambiguous. The germline CDR1 and CDR2 sequences are SGHNT and YYREEE (reference sequence). V shed 2 bases and J shed 1 base, with 6 bases lying between them. This CDR3 has 13 amino acids. CDR3 amino acids: CASSLDANTEAFF. The CDR3, as DNA: TGTGCCAGCAGCTTAGACGCGAACACTGAAGCTTTCTTT.

This chain uses TRBV7-2 with TRBJ2-5, with TRBD1 matching over 7 bases. Per germline, CDR1 SGHTA and CDR2 FQGNSA. This CDR3 has 13 residues. J gave up 5 bases and V 4 bases, and 4 bases lay outside the gene matches. CDR3 sequence: CASSSNRGETQYF. CDR3 DNA: TGTGCCAGCAGCTCCAACAGGGGCGAGACCCAGTACTTC. The entire variable domain, with the rest obtained from reference TRBV7-2 and TRBJ2-5, is as follows: GAGVSQSPSNKVTEKGKDVELRCDPISGHTALYWYRQSLGQGLEFLIYFQGNSAPDKSGLPSDRFSAERTGGSVSTLTIQRTQQEDSAVYLCASSSNRGETQYFGPGTRLLVL.

As concerns this clone: Different DNA sequences within this sample yield the same CDR3. The chain employs TRBV5-1 and TRBJ1-1; D is unclear. This CDR3 is built from 13 residues. The V end was cut by 0 bases, the J end by 1 base, with 4 bases between. CDR1 and CDR2 (germline): SGHRS, YFSETQ. CDR3 protein: CASSLGENTEAFF. CDR3 nucleotides: TGCGCCAGCAGCTTGGGGGAGAACACTGAAGCTTTCTTT.

V and J are TRBV19 and TRBJ2-6, with D unresolved. Germline CDR1 LNHDA, CDR2 SQIVND (reference sequence). Deletions cut 5 bases from V and 1 base from J, with 9 bases between. The CDR3 extends over 15 amino acids. DNA for the CDR3: TGTGCCAGTAGTTCACAGTCGTCTGGGGCCAACGTCCTGACTTTC. Protein sequence: CASSSQSSGANVLTF.

This clone was seen once. The chain couples TRBV28 to TRBJ2-3; 10 nucleotides line up with TRBD2. CDR1 is MDHEN and CDR2 is SYDVKM in the germline V gene. The CDR3 totals 16 residues. V was pared by 5 bases and J by 5 bases, with 10 bases of the junction left unmatched. CDR3 residues: CASSLAGLAGVDTQYF. The CDR3 nucleotides read TGTGCCAGCAGTCTAGCAGGGCTAGCGGGAGTAGATACGCAGTATTTT. The full variable domain, with the rest looked up from reference TRBV28 and TRBJ2-3, is DVKVTQSSRYLVKRTGEKVFLECVQDMDHENMFWYRQDPGLGLRLIYFSYDVKMKEKGDIPEGYSVSREKKERFSLILESASTNQTSMYLCASSLAGLAGVDTQYFGPGTRLTVL.

V usage is TRBV30 and J usage is TRBJ2-5; TRBD1 might be the D (5 bases). CDR3 size: 13 residues. Germline assignment: CDR1 GTSNPN and CDR2 SVGIG (reference sequence). The ends were cut back, 3 bases at V and 4 bases at J, with 12 bases in the middle. The CDR3 DNA is TGTGCCTGGAGCAGGCAGGGTAGAGAGACCCAGTACTTC. Its protein product is CAWSRQGRETQYF.

The chain links TRBV25-1 to TRBJ1-3; no clear D gene. V lost 0 bases to trimming and J lost 1 base, with 7 bases between them. The CDR3 has 15 amino acids. Looked up from germline, CDR1 is MGHDK and CDR2 is SYGVNS. The CDR3 loop is CASSEYGASGNTIYF. CDR3 DNA: TGTGCCAGCAGTGAATACGGTGCGTCTGGAAACACCATATATTTT.

In this sample, this clone turned up once. This chain connects TRBV6-5 to TRBJ1-3, with D uncertain. This CDR3 comprises 14 residues. V was clipped by 5 bases and J by 2 bases, with 10 bases between them. The germline V gene has CDR1 MNHEY and CDR2 SVGAGI. In DNA, the CDR3 is TGTGCCAGCAGTGACCCAATGGCTGGAAACACCATATATTTT. Its translation: CASSDPMAGNTIYF.

The J gene is TRBJ2-3, the V gene TRBV2; 7 positions agree with TRBD2. The J segment lost 4 bases and the V segment lost 5 bases, leaving 18 bases of the junction unmatched. This CDR3 contains 18 residues. CDR1 is SNHLY, CDR2 FYNNEI, per germline. The CDR3 DNA is TGTGCCAGCAGTTTTGCTAGCGGCTTATCTAATAGGGCAGATACGCAGTATTTT. It yields the protein CASSFASGLSNRADTQYF. The whole variable domain, remainder taken from reference TRBV2 and TRBJ2-3, is EPEVTQTPSHQVTQMGQEVILRCVPISNHLYFYWYRQILGQKVEFLVSFYNNEISEKSEIFDDQFSVERPDGSNFTLKIRSTKLEDSAMYFCASSFASGLSNRADTQYFGPGTRLTVL.

The chain uses TRBV10-3 and TRBJ2-5, with D possibly matching TRBD2 (5 bases). Trimming shortened V by 0 bases and J by 7 bases, and 15 bases separated the two germline ends. The CDR3 length is 15 residues. Germline-derived CDR1 and CDR2 are ENHRY and SYGVKD. This chain's CDR3 is CAISESMASGGTQYF. CDR3 sequence (DNA): TGTGCCATCAGTGAGTCGATGGCCTCCGGAGGGACCCAGTACTTC.

V usage is TRBV10-3 and J usage is TRBJ2-3; no definite D call. Trimming took 8 bases from V and 0 from J, leaving 12 bases between them. This CDR3 region has 14 residues. Germline CDR1 ENHRY, CDR2 SYGVKD. In nucleotides, the CDR3 is TGTGCCATCGGGCAAGCCCCTAGCACAGATACGCAGTATTTT. This translates into CAIGQAPSTDTQYF.

The chain couples TRBV4-2 to TRBJ2-3, with 8 bases aligning to TRBD2. CDR3 size: 19 residues. Germline V gene sequence: CDR1 LGHNA, CDR2 YNFKEQ. Trimming removed 0 bases from V and 2 bases from J; junction bases left unmatched: 13. The CDR3 loop is CASSQDRGGAGAPTDTQYF. The CDR3 bases are TGTGCCAGCAGCCAAGATCGGGGAGGAGCGGGAGCTCCCACAGATACGCAGTATTTT.

J is TRBJ2-3 and V is TRBV6-5, with D possibly TRBD2 on 5 matching bases. This CDR3 contains 16 residues. Germline loops: CDR1 MNHEY, CDR2 SVGAGI. Trimming cost V 1 base and J 0 bases, with 11 bases left between them. CDR3 amino acids: CASSYFARGSTDTQYF. The CDR3 DNA follows: TGTGCCAGCAGTTACTTTGCCCGGGGAAGCACAGATACGCAGTATTTT.

This chain links TRBV29-1 with TRBJ2-5; a weak D match, TRBD2 (6 bases). V gave up 7 bases and J gave up 3 bases, with 18 bases separating them. CDR1 is SQVTM, CDR2 ANQGSEA, per germline. This CDR3 is built from 14 residues. The CDR3 sequence is CSALPGLFKETQYF. In nucleotides, the CDR3 is TGCAGCGCCCTTCCGGGACTGTTCAAAGAGACCCAGTACTTC. The complete variable domain, with remaining parts taken from reference TRBV29-1 and TRBJ2-5, reads SAVISQKPSRDICQRGTSLTIQCQVDSQVTMMFWYRQQPGQSLTLIATANQGSEATYESGFVIDKFPISRPNLTFSTLTVSNMSPEDSSIYLCSALPGLFKETQYFGPGTRLLVL.

This sequence joins TRBV7-6 and TRBJ2-1; 8 nucleotides agree with TRBD1. Germline CDR1 SGHVS, CDR2 FNYEAQ. J lost 6 bases, V lost 4 bases, and 11 bases had no gene match. The CDR3 runs 16 residues. The CDR3 DNA reads TGTGCCAGCAGCTACTTAGGGACAGGACACCGCAATGAGCAGTTCTTC. Amino acids: CASSYLGTGHRNEQFF.

The chain recombines TRBV10-2 with TRBJ2-2; 10 positions match TRBD2. The germline V gene has CDR1 WSHSY and CDR2 SAAADI. With 2 bases clipped from V and 3 bases from J, the junction kept 0 bases outside the gene matches. The CDR3 is 15 amino acids. CDR3 sequence (DNA): TGCGCCAGCAGTGAGCTAGCGGGAGACACCGGGGAGCTGTTTTTT. Residues: CASSELAGDTGELFF.